This TCR beta chain stems from a study of cytomegalovirus exposure and HLA in healthy donors. Per germline, CDR1 MNHNS and CDR2 SASEGT. The CDR3 spans 15 residues. The V and J ends lost 6 bases and 0 bases respectively, with 14 bases between them. The study, taken as a whole, reports: Later analysis demonstrated an association between a missense DCLRE1C variant and TCR beta V- and J-gene trimming. A list of 164 TCR beta chains associated with cytomegalovirus was given. Researchers reported that a few CMV-associated chains were confirmed in vitro as CMV antigen-specific.

PCR employed 60 Vbeta and 13 Jbeta primers. The table came from immunoSEQ multiplex PCR; TCRdb's copy has only in-frame clones and leaves some out. The sample gives roughly 200,000 clones, approximately 86% of which show up once; 0.25% to 0.4% is in the top ten. Remarks on this clone: As yet, its antigen is unknown.

The source of this sequence is a woman aged 25 to 39 in good health and CMV-seronegative. The chain employs TRBV6-1 and TRBJ1-2; D is uncertain. Sequences were obtained from PBMCs. The CDR3 sequence is CASSIGLGTNYGYTF. CDR3 nucleotide sequence: TGTGCCAGCAGCATTGGACTCGGGACTAACTATGGCTACACCTTC.